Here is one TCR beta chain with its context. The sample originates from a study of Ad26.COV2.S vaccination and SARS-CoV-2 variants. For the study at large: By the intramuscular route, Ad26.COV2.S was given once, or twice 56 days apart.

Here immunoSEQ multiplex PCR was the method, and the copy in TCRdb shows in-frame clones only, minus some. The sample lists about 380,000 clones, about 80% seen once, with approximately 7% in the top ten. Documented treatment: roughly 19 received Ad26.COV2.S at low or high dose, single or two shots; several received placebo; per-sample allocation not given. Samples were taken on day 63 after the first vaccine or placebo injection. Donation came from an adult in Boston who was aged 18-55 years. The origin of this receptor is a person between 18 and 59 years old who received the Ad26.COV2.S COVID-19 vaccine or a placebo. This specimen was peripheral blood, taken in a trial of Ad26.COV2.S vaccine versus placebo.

CDR3 sequence (DNA): TGTGCCAGCAGCCGAACAGGGGGCTTTAGCGGGGGCACCACAGATACGCAGTATTTT. Amino acids: CASSRTGGFSGGTTDTQYF. The chain employs TRBV13 and TRBJ2-3, with D perhaps given as TRBD1 or TRBD2 (9 bases each). Germline lookup yields CDR1 PRHDT and CDR2 FYEKMQ (reference sequence). The CDR3 length is 19 residues. Trimming pared 5 bases from V and 2 bases from J, leaving 26 bases between.